The 17 T cell receptor beta chains presented below share a single source sample, sequenced in a study of identical twins. TCRdb itself ran the 5' RACE reads through MiXCR, one entry per CDR3 protein. The sample contains roughly 1,500,000 distinct CDR3 sequences, 32% of which appear only once. Sequences were obtained from cord blood. The receptors stem from a newborn girl in good health.

This clonotype was seen only a few times. V usage is TRBV28 and J usage is TRBJ2-3; 7 nucleotides match TRBD2. The V and J ends lost 4 bases and 2 bases, in that order; junction bases with no gene match: 9. This CDR3 has 16 amino acids. Germline values: CDR1 MDHEN, CDR2 SYDVKM. This chain's CDR3 is CASSYLGGTFTDTQYF. CDR3 bases: TGTGCCAGCAGTTACCTCGGGGGGACCTTCACAGATACGCAGTATTTT.

Only a few counts were recorded for this clonotype. This rearrangement joins TRBV5-1 to TRBJ2-1, with D unclear. The CDR3 consists of 14 residues. V was shortened by 4 bases and J by 7 bases, with 15 bases between the two germline ends. CDR1 SGHRS and CDR2 YFSETQ come from the germline V gene. Here the CDR3 reads CASSPTSSPNEQFF. CDR3 DNA: TGCGCCAGCAGCCCGACCAGCAGTCCAAATGAGCAGTTCTTC.

The chain is built from TRBV2 and TRBJ2-7; D is uncertain. Germline-derived CDR1 and CDR2 are SNHLY and FYNNEI. Trimming cost V 7 bases and J 7 bases, with 17 bases left between them. The CDR3 has 13 residues. CDR3: CASTVAAYNEQYF. DNA of the CDR3: TGTGCCAGCACGGTGGCCGCCTACAATGAGCAGTACTTC.

This clonotype was recorded once. The rearrangement joins TRBV20-1 to TRBJ2-1; 8 positions agree with TRBD2. The J call is uncertain, as TRBJ2-7 better fits the DNA end. Germline lookup yields CDR1 DFQATT and CDR2 SNEGSKA (reference sequence). The CDR3 loop spans 14 amino acids. The DNA of the CDR3 is TGCAGTGCTAGGGAGCGGGGGTTTTACAATGAGCAGTACTTC. The encoded protein is CSARERGFYNEQYF.

The V call is TRBV4-2, the J call TRBJ2-5, with D uncertain. CDR1 is LGHNA, CDR2 YNFKEQ, per germline. CDR3 length: 16 residues. V lost 6 bases to trimming and J lost 11 bases, with 28 bases between them. The CDR3 nucleotides are TGTGCCAGCAGACCTCAACCGGACGACCTCTACAATGAGCAGTACTTC. This codes for CASRPQPDDLYNEQYF.

The chain couples TRBV7-9 to TRBJ2-1; TRBD2 matches 14 bases. V gave up 5 bases and J gave up 10 bases; unmatched junction bases: 7. The germline V gene has CDR1 SEHNR and CDR2 FQNEAQ (reference sequence). The CDR3 loop spans 15 amino acids. The CDR3 reads CASSDRTSGRREQFF. DNA for the CDR3: TGTGCCAGCAGCGACCGGACTAGCGGGAGGCGCGAGCAGTTCTTC.

The genes are TRBV5-5 and TRBJ1-1, with D maybe TRBD1 (6 bases). The CDR3 sequence is 13 residues long. Trimming pared 6 bases from V and 3 bases from J, leaving 12 bases between. Germline CDR1 and CDR2: SGHKS and YYEKEE (reference sequence). This CDR3 is CASTVRGDTEAFF. In nucleotides, the CDR3 is TGTGCCAGCACCGTAAGGGGGGACACTGAAGCTTTCTTT.

The chain couples TRBV24-1 to TRBJ2-7; D may be TRBD2 (6 bases). The J call is uncertain, as TRBJ2-5 better fits the DNA end. Germline V gene lookup returns CDR1 KGHDR and CDR2 SFDVKD. The CDR3 has 13 residues. CDR3 bases: TGTGCCACCCGGAACGCGGGGCAAGAGACCCAGTACTTC. This encodes CATRNAGQETQYF.

The V gene is TRBV19, the J gene TRBJ1-1; a possible D gene is TRBD1 (6 bases). The germline V gene encodes CDR1 LNHDA and CDR2 SQIVND (reference sequence). Trimming stripped 4 bases from V and 1 base from J, with 10 bases between. This CDR3 has 14 residues. DNA for the CDR3: TGTGCCAGTAGTAACCACAGGGAGAACACTGAAGCTTTCTTT. Its translation: CASSNHRENTEAFF.

This clonotype was seen more than once but under ten times. V gene TRBV27 combines with J gene TRBJ2-4; TRBD2 matches 7 bases. J was trimmed by 8 bases and V by 6 bases; bases with no gene match: 13. The CDR3 covers 15 residues. CDR1 is MNHEY, CDR2 SMNVEV, per germline (reference sequence). The CDR3 bases are TGTGCCAGCAGGGATCTTCAGGGACTAACGGACATTCAGTACTTC. It is translated as CASRDLQGLTDIQYF.

This clonotype was detected only a few times. The chain is built from TRBV4-1 and TRBJ2-3; 7 bases fit TRBD2. With V trimmed by 4 bases and J by 6 bases, 10 bases remained unmatched. The germline CDR1 and CDR2 sequences are MGHRA and YSYEKL. The CDR3 consists of 15 residues. CDR3 coding DNA: TGCGCCAGCAGCCCTGTCCTGACTAGCCCGGATACGCAGTATTTT. Translating it yields CASSPVLTSPDTQYF.

This CDR3 is CASSVDRNGSPLHF. The CDR3 DNA reads TGTGCCAGCAGCGTGGATAGGAACGGCTCACCCCTCCACTTT. The chain has TRBV2 and TRBJ1-6, with D hard to call. This CDR3 region has 14 residues. V was cut by 6 bases and J by 10 bases, with 16 bases left in between. CDR1 SNHLY and CDR2 FYNNEI come from the germline V gene.

In its sample, this clonotype was seen many times. The CDR3 region is CASSTQTDTQYF. DNA for the CDR3: TGTGCCAGCAGCACCCAGACAGATACGCAGTATTTT. The chain carries TRBV7-2 and TRBJ2-3; D gene ambiguous. The CDR3 totals 12 residues. Germline V gene data show CDR1 as SGHTA and CDR2 as FQGNSA. Trimming removed 5 bases from V and 3 bases from J, with 6 bases in between.

This clonotype was recorded a few times. The chain employs TRBV18 and TRBJ2-7, with D perhaps matching TRBD2 (5 bases). The CDR3 has 13 amino acids. Germline lookup yields CDR1 KGHSH and CDR2 LQKENI. Trimming removed 3 bases at V and 3 bases at J, with 9 bases between. CDR3 nucleotides: TGTGCCAGCTCACCCTCACTAGACTACGAGCAGTACTTC. The encoded protein is CASSPSLDYEQYF.

This clonotype was counted at least ten times. V gene TRBV15 combines with J gene TRBJ2-4; D possibly corresponds to TRBD2 (5 bases). V dropped 1 base and J dropped 0 bases, with 10 bases sitting between them. The CDR3 runs 16 residues. Germline values: CDR1 LNHNV, CDR2 YYDKDF (reference sequence). CDR3 sequence (DNA): TGTGCCACCAGCAGAGCGGGGAGTCTAGCCAAAAACATTCAGTACTTC. Its translation is CATSRAGSLAKNIQYF.

The V gene is TRBV6-1, the J gene TRBJ1-5; tentatively, D is TRBD1 (6 bases). This CDR3 comprises 13 residues. V lost 4 bases and J lost 7, with 11 bases in between. Germline-derived CDR1 and CDR2 are MNHNS and SASEGT. The CDR3 DNA reads TGTGCCAGCAGTGGATCAGGGGAGCAGCCCCAGCATTTT. Residues: CASSGSGEQPQHF.

This clonotype has only a few counts. This CDR3 is CASSSPTGTNSNQPQHF. The CDR3 nucleotides read TGTGCCAGCAGCTCACCGACCGGGACAAATAGCAATCAGCCCCAGCATTTT. V usage is TRBV7-9 and J usage is TRBJ1-5; TRBD1 might be the D (6 bases). The CDR3 extends over 17 amino acids. V was trimmed by 4 bases and J by 0 bases, leaving 16 bases between them. From germline, CDR1 is SEHNR and CDR2 FQNEAQ (reference sequence). The full variable domain, with the rest looked up from reference TRBV7-9 and TRBJ1-5, is DTGVSQNPRHKITKRGQNVTFRCDPISEHNRLYWYRQTLGQGPEFLTYFQNEAQLEKSRLLSDRFSAERPKGSFSTLEIQRTEQGDSAMYLCASSSPTGTNSNQPQHFGDGTRLSIL.